The rows below give T cell receptor beta chains drawn from one sample of a study of blood T cell repertoires in COVID-19. Clones were sequenced by immunoSEQ multiplex PCR, and TCRdb holds only the in-frame ones, with some missing. The table records approximately 240,000 clones, about 88% of them present only once. Input material: peripheral blood. These receptors were obtained from a man aged 45-65 years who had recovered from COVID-19. Each CDR3 is given with its conserved first and last residue. The order of the fields is V gene, J gene, clone size, D gene, CDR3 protein, CDR3 DNA. The D gene is left open where the match is weak. Clone sizes are given selectively: once, few, many, or a class where the clone is expanded.

TRBV11-2	TRBJ2-1	-	TRBD2	CASSLVASGLHNEQFF	TGTGCCAGCAGCTTAGTGGCTAGCGGGCTCCACAATGAGCAGTTCTTC
TRBV19	TRBJ1-1	few	TRBD1	CASRLPGQGFTEAFF	TGTGCCAGTAGACTTCCGGGACAGGGATTTACTGAAGCTTTCTTT
TRBV18	TRBJ1-1	-	-	CASSPLTSSEAFF	TGTGCCAGCTCACCATTAACATCCTCTGAAGCTTTCTTT
TRBV19	TRBJ2-7	-	-	CASSRGQSYEQYF	TGTGCCAGTAGCCGAGGACAGTCCTACGAGCAGTACTTC
TRBV10-1	TRBJ2-7	-	TRBD2	CASSAGTSTPQYF	TGCGCCAGCAGTGCCGGGACTAGCACCCCGCAGTACTTC
TRBV7-9	TRBJ2-2	-	TRBD1	CASSSLDRTRLSNTGELFF	TGTGCCAGCAGCTCATTGGACAGGACCAGATTATCGAACACCGGGGAGCTGTTTTTT
TRBV12-3/TRBV12-4	TRBJ1-3	-	-	CASSFAPGNTIYF	TGTGCCAGCAGTTTCGCGCCTGGAAACACCATATATTTT
TRBV27	TRBJ2-2	-	-	CASSSLGGATGELFF	TGTGCCAGCAGTTCTCTTGGCGGGGCGACCGGGGAGCTGTTTTTT
TRBV5-1	TRBJ1-1	-	TRBD1	CASRLTGGVMNTEAFF	TGCGCCAGCCGACTGACAGGGGGAGTCATGAACACTGAAGCTTTCTTT
TRBV30	TRBJ2-7	-	-	CAWSEHSYEQYF	TGTGCCTGGAGTGAACACTCCTACGAGCAGTACTTC
TRBV2	TRBJ1-2	once	TRBD1	CASSRDRGGGYTF	TGTGCCTCAAGCCGGGACAGGGGCGGCGGCTACACCTTC
TRBV19	TRBJ2-7	-	-	CASSIVASSYEQYF	TGTGCCAGTAGTATCGTAGCGAGTTCCTACGAGCAGTACTTC
TRBV21-1	TRBJ2-2	-	-	CASGRLAGILSGELFF	TGTGCCAGCGGCCGACTAGCGGGAATTTTGTCCGGGGAGCTGTTTTTT
TRBV7-6	TRBJ2-1	-	-	CASSLAVEGTMYNEQFF	TGTGCCAGCAGCTTAGCCGTGGAGGGTACGATGTACAATGAGCAGTTCTTC
TRBV28	TRBJ2-7	few	TRBD1	CASSFMGQGYEQYF	TGTGCCAGCAGTTTTATGGGACAGGGGTACGAGCAGTACTTC
TRBV11-2	TRBJ2-3	once	TRBD2	CASTYPGLLAGALDTQYF	TGTGCCAGCACCTACCCCGGGTTACTAGCGGGAGCGTTAGATACGCAGTATTTT
TRBV5-1	TRBJ2-7	-	-	CANHGGALGYEQYF	TGCGCCAACCATGGGGGGGCCCTCGGGTACGAGCAGTACTTC
TRBV19	TRBJ2-7	-	TRBD2	CASSNQRDSNYEQYF	TGTGCCAGTAGTAACCAGCGGGATTCGAATTACGAGCAGTACTTC
TRBV12-2	TRBJ2-7	-	-	CASRLGAVPPSLGMSEQYF	TGTGCAAGTCGCTTAGGTGCGGTCCCCCCTTCCCTCGGGATGAGCGAGCAGTACTTC
TRBV19	TRBJ2-5	few	-	CASSQTRQETQYF	TGTGCCAGTAGTCAGACACGTCAAGAGACCCAGTACTTC
TRBV3-1/TRBV3-2	TRBJ2-7	-	-	CASSQVSTYEQYF	TGTGCCAGCAGCCAAGTCTCTACCTACGAGCAGTACTTC
TRBV11-2	TRBJ1-1	-	-	CASSPAAYRAFF	TGTGCCAGCAGCCCAGCGGCCTATCGTGCTTTCTTT